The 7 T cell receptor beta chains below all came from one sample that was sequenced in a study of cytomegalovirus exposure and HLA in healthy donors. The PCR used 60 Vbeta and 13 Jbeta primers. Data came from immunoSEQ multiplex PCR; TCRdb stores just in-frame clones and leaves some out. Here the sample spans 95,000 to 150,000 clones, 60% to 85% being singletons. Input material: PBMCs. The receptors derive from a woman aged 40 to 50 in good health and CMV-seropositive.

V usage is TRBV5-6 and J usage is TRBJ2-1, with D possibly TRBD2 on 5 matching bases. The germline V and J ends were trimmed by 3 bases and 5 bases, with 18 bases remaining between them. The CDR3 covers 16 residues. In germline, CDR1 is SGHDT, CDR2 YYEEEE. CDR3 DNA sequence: TGTGCCAGCAGCTGGACTGTGGGGTCCCCAGACAATGAGCAGTTCTTC. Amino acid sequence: CASSWTVGSPDNEQFF.

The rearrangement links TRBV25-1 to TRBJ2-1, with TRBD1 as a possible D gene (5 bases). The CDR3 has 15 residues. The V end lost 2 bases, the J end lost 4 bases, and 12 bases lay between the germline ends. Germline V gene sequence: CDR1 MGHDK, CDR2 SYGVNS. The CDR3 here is CASSEAGPNYNEQFF. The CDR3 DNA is TGTGCCAGCAGTGAAGCAGGGCCCAATTACAATGAGCAGTTCTTC.

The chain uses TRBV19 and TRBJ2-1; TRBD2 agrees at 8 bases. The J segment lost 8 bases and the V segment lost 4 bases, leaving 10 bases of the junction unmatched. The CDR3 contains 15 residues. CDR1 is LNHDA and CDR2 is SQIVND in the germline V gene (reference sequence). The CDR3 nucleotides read TGTGCCAGTAGTAGCCCGGGACTAGAGGAACATGAGCAGTTCTTC. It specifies CASSSPGLEEHEQFF.

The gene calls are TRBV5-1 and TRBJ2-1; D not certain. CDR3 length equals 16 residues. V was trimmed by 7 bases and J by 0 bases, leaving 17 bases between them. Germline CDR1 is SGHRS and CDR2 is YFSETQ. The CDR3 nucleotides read TGCGCCAGCCTGGAGAGGCCCCATAGCTCCTACAATGAGCAGTTCTTC. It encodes CASLERPHSSYNEQFF.

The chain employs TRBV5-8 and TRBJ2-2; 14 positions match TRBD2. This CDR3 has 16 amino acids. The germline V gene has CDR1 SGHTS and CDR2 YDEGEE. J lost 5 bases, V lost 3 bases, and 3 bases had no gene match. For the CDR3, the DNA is TGTGCCAGCAGCTGGACTAGCGGGAGGAGAACCGGGGAGCTGTTTTTT. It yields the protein CASSWTSGRRTGELFF. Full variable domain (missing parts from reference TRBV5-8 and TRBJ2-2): EAGVTQSPTHLIKTRGQQATLRCSPISGHTSVYWYQQALGLGLQFLLWYDEGEERNRGNFPPRFSGRQFPNYSSELNVNALELEDSALYLCASSWTSGRRTGELFFGEGSRLTVL.

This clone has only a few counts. This CDR3 reads CSARGVFVTGNEQYF. The CDR3 DNA reads as TGCAGCGCCCGAGGGGTATTCGTAACAGGGAACGAGCAGTACTTC. The V call is TRBV29-1, the J call TRBJ2-7; D might be TRBD1 (6 bases). The V end was cut by 7 bases, the J end by 5 bases, with 24 bases between. Germline-derived CDR1 and CDR2 are SQVTM and ANQGSEA. This CDR3 contains 15 residues.

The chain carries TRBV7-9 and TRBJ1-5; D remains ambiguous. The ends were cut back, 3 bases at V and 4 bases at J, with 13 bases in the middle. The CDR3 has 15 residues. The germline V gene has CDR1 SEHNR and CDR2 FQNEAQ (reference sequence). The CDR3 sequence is CASSFTDGNNQPQHF. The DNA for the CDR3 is TGTGCCAGCAGCTTTACAGACGGAAATAATCAGCCCCAGCATTTT.